This T cell receptor (beta chain) was retrieved from a study of T cell changes during pregnancy in multiple sclerosis. CDR1 is SGHAT and CDR2 is FQDESV in the germline V gene (reference sequence). Trimming took 1 base from V and 9 from J; bases not matched to a gene: 15. This CDR3 is 18 amino acids long. Assay: immunoSEQ multiplex PCR; the TCRdb copy retains only in-frame clones and omits some. The table records tens of thousands of clones, approximately 90% of them present only once. V usage is TRBV11-1 and J usage is TRBJ1-6, with 7 bases aligning to TRBD1. The sequence derives from a female donor with multiple sclerosis, enrolled in a pregnancy study. This specimen consisted of peripheral blood, obtained before pregnancy. The CDR3 is CASSLVVGTGTEGSPLHF. CDR3 coding DNA: TGTGCCAGCAGCTTAGTTGTGGGGACCGGGACAGAAGGTTCACCCCTCCACTTT.